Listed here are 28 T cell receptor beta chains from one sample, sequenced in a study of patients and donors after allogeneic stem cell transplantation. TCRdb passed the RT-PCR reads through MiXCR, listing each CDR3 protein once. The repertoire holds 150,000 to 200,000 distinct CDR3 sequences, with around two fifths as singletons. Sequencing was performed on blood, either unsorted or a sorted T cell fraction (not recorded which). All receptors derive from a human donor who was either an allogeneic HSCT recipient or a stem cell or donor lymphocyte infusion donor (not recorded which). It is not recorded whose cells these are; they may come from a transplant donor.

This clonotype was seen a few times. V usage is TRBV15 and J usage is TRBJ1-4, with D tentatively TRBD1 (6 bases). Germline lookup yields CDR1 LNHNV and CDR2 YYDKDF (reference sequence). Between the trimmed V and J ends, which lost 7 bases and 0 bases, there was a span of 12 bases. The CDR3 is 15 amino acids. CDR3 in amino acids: CATTGGRATNEKLFF. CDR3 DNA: TGTGCCACCACGGGGGGCAGAGCAACTAATGAAAAACTGTTTTTT.

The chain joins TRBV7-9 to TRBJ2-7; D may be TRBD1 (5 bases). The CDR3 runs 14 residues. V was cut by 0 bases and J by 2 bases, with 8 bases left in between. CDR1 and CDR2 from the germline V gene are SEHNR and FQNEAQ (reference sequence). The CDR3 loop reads CASSLASGTYEQYF. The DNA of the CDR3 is TGTGCCAGCAGCTTAGCGTCAGGGACCTACGAGCAGTACTTC.

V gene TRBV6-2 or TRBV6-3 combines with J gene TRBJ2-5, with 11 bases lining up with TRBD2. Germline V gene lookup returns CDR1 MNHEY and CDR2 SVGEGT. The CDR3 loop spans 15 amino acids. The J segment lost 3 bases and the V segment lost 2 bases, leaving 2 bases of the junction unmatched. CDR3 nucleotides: TGTGCCAGCAGTTACCTACTAGCGGGAGAAGAGACCCAGTACTTC. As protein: CASSYLLAGEETQYF.

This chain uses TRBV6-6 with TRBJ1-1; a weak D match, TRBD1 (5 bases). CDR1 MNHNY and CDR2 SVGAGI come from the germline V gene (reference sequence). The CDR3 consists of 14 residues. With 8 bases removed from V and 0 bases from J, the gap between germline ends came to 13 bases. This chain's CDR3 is CASDSGRLNTEAFF. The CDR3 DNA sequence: TGTGCCAGCGACTCGGGACGGCTGAACACTGAAGCTTTCTTT.

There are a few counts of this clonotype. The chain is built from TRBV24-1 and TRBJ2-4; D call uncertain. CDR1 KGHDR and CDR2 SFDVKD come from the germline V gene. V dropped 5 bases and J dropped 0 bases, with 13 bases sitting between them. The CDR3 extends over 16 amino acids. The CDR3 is CATSVRQTIAKNIQYF. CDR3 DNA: TGTGCCACCAGTGTGAGGCAAACCATAGCCAAAAACATTCAGTACTTC.

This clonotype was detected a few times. DNA for the CDR3: TGTGCCTGGAGTATATGGGATAATGAAAAACTGTTTTTT. It codes for CAWSIWDNEKLFF. The V and J genes are TRBV30 and TRBJ1-4; the D is unclear. The CDR3 is 13 amino acids. V shed 2 bases and J shed 4 bases, with 8 bases lying between them. Germline CDR1 and CDR2: GTSNPN and SVGIG (reference sequence).

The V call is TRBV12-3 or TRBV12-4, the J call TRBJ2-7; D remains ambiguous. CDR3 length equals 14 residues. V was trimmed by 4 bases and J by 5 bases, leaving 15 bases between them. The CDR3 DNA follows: TGTGCCAGCAGTTCTTATGGCCGAGGCGACGAGCAGTACTTC. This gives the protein CASSSYGRGDEQYF.

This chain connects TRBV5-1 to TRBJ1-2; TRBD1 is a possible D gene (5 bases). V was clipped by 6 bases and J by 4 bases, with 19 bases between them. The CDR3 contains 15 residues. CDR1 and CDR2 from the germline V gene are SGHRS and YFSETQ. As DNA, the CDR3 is TGCGCCAGCACCGATACCCCCGGGACCTTCTATGGCTACACCTTC. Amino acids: CASTDTPGTFYGYTF.

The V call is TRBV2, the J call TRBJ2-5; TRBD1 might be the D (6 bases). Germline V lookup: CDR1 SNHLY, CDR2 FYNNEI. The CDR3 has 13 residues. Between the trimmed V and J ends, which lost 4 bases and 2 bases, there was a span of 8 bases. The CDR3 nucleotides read TGTGCCAGCAGTGGGACAGATCAAGAGACCCAGTACTTC. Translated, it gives CASSGTDQETQYF.

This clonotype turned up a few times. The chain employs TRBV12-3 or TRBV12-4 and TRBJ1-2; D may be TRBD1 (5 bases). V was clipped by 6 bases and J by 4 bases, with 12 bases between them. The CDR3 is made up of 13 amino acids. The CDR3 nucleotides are TGTGCCAGCAGCCACGGGGGGACCTATGGCTACACCTTC. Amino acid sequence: CASSHGGTYGYTF.

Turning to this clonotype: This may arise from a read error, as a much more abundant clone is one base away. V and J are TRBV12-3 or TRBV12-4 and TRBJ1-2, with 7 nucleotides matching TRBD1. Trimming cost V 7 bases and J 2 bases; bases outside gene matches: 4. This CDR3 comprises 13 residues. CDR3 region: CASILGQNYGYTF. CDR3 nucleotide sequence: TGTGCCAGCATCCTGGGACAGAACTATGGCTACACCTTC.

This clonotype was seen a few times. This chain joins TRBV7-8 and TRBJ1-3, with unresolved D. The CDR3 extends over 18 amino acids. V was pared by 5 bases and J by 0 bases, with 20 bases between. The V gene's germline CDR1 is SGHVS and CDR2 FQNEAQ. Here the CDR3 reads CASSPTPVPLASGNTIYF. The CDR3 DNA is TGTGCCAGCAGCCCCACGCCGGTGCCACTCGCCTCTGGAAACACCATATATTTT.

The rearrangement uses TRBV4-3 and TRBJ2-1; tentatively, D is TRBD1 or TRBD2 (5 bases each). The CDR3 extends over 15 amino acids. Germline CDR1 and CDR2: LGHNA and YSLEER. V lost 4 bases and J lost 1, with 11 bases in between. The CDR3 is CASSLREWSYNEQFF. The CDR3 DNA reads TGCGCCAGCAGCCTCAGGGAGTGGTCCTACAATGAGCAGTTCTTC.

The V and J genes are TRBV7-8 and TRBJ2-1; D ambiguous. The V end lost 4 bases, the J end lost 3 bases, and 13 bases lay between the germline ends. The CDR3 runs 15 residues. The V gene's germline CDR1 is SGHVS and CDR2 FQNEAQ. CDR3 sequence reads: CASSSTPLRYNEQFF. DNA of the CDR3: TGTGCCAGCAGCTCTACCCCCCTTCGCTACAATGAGCAGTTCTTC.

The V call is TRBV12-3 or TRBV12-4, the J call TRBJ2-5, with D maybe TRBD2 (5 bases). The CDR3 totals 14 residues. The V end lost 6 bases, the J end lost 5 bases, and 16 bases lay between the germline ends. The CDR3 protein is CASSLSGVRETQYF. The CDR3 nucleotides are TGTGCCAGCAGCCTCTCCGGGGTCCGGGAGACCCAGTACTTC.

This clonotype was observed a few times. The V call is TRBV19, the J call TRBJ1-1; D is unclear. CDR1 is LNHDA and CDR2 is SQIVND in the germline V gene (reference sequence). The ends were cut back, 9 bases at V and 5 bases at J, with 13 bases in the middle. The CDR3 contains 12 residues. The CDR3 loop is CASHSGRTEAFF. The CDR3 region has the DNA TGTGCCAGCCACTCGGGCAGGACTGAAGCTTTCTTT.

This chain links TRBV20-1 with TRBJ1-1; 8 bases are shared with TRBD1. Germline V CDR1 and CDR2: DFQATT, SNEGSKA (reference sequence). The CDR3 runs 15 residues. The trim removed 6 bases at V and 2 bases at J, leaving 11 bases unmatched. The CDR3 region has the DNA TGCAGTGCCACAGATCCCAGGGGGCCTAACACTGAAGCTTTCTTT. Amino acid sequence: CSATDPRGPNTEAFF.

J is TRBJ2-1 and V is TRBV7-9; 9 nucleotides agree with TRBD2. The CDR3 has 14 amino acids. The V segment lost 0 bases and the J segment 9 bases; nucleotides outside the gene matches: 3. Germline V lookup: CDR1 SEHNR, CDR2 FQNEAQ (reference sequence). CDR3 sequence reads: CASSLALREGEQFF. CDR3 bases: TGTGCCAGCAGCTTAGCCCTGCGGGAGGGTGAGCAGTTCTTC. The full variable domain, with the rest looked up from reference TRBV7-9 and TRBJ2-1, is DTGVSQNPRHKITKRGQNVTFRCDPISEHNRLYWYRQTLGQGPEFLTYFQNEAQLEKSRLLSDRFSAERPKGSFSTLEIQRTEQGDSAMYLCASSLALREGEQFFGPGTRLTVL.

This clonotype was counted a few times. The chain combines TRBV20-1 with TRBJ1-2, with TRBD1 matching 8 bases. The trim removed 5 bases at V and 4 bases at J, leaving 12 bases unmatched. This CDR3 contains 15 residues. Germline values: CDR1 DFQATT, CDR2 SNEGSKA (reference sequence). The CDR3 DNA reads TGCAGTGCTGCCGGACAGGGTCCCATTACCTATGGCTACACCTTC. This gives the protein CSAAGQGPITYGYTF.

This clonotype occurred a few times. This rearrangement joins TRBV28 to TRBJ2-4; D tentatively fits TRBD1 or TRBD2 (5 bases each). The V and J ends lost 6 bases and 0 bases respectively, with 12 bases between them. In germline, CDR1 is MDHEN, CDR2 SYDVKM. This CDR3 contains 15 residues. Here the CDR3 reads CASRTRGVAKNIQYF. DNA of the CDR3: TGTGCCAGCAGAACAAGAGGGGTAGCCAAAAACATTCAGTACTTC.

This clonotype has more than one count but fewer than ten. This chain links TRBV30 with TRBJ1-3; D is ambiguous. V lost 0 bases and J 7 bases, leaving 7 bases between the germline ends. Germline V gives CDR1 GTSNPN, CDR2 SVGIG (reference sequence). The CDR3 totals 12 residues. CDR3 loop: CAWSVRGNTIYF. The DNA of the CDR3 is TGTGCCTGGAGTGTACGTGGGAACACCATATATTTT.

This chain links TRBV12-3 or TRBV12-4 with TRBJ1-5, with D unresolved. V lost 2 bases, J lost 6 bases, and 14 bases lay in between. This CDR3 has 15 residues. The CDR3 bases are TGTGCCAGCAGTTTACAAGACGTCCGGGGTCAGCCCCAGCATTTT. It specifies CASSLQDVRGQPQHF.

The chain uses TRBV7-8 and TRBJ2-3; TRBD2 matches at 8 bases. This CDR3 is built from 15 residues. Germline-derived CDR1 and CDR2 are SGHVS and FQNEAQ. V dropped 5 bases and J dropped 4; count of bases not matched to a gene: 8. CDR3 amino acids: CASSRRGGSPDTQYF. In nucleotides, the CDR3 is TGTGCCAGCAGCCGCCGGGGGGGGAGCCCAGATACGCAGTATTTT.

CDR3 nucleotides: TGTGCCAGCAGTTACAGGGCTATCTATGGCTACACCTTC. Amino acids: CASSYRAIYGYTF. V gene TRBV12-3 or TRBV12-4 combines with J gene TRBJ1-2, with D perhaps matching TRBD1 (6 bases). Trimming stripped 4 bases from V and 4 bases from J, with 10 bases between. This CDR3 spans 13 amino acids.

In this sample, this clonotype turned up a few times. CDR3 in amino acids: CASRAGGKETQYF. The CDR3 region has the DNA TGTGCCAGCAGGGCAGGAGGAAAAGAGACCCAGTACTTC. The chain employs TRBV12-3 or TRBV12-4 and TRBJ2-5; TRBD2 might be the D (5 bases). This CDR3 has 13 amino acids. V was trimmed by 6 bases and J by 3 bases, leaving 11 bases between them.

Here the CDR3 reads CSASSPRGTEAFF. Written as DNA, the CDR3 is TGCAGTGCTAGCAGCCCCCGGGGCACTGAAGCTTTCTTT. The chain employs TRBV20-1 and TRBJ1-1, with unresolved D. V shed 3 bases and J shed 4 bases, with 12 bases lying between them. The germline gives CDR1 DFQATT, CDR2 SNEGSKA (reference sequence). The CDR3 covers 13 residues.

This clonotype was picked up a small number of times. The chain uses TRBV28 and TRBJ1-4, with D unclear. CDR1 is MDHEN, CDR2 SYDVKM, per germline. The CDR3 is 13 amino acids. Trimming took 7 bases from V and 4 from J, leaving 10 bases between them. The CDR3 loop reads CASIGRINEKLFF. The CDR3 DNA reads TGTGCCAGCATCGGACGGATTAATGAAAAACTGTTTTTT.

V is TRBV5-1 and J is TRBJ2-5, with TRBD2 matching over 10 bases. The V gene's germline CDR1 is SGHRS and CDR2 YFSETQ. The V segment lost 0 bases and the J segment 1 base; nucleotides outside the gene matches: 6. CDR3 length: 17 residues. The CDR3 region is CASSLELSGRAQETQYF. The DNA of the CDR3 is TGCGCCAGCAGCTTGGAGCTGAGCGGGAGGGCCCAAGAGACCCAGTACTTC.